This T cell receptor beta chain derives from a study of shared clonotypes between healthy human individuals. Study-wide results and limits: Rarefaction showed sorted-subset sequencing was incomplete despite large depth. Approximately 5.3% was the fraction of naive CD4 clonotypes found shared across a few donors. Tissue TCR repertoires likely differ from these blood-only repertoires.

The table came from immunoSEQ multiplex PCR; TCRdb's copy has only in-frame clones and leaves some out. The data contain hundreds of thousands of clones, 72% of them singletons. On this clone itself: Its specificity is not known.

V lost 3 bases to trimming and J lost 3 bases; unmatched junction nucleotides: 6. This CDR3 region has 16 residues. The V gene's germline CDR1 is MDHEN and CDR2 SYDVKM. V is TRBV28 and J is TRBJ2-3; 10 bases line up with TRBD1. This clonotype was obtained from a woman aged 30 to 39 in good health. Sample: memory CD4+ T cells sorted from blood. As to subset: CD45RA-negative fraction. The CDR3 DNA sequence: TGTGCCAGCAGTTTGGCTGGACAGGGGGGGACAGATACGCAGTATTTT. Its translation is CASSLAGQGGTDTQYF.